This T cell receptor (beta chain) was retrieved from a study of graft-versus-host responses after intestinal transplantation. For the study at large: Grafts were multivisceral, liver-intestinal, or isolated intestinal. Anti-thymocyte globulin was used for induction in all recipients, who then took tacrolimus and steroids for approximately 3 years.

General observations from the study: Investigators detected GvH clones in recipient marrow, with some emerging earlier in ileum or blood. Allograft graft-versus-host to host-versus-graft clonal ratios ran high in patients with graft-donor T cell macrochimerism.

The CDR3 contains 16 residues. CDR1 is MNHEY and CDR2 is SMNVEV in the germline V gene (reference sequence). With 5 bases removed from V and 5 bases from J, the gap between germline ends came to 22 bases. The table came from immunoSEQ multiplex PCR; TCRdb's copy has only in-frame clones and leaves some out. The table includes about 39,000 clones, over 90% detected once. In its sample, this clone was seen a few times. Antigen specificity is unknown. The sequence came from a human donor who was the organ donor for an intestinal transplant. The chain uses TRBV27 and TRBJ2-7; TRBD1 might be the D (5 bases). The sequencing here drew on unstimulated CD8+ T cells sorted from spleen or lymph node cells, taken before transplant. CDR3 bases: TGTGCCAGCAGTGTACAGGCCCCCCTCGGTACGCACGAGCAGTACTTC. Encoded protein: CASSVQAPLGTHEQYF.